This TCR beta chain is from a study of blood T cell repertoires in COVID-19. Turning to the study itself: Sites in the United States, Italy and Spain provided acute and convalescent COVID-19 samples.

Only one count was recorded for this clone. Seattle-derived patients entered the study during active infection and were followed longitudinally. Generated by immunoSEQ multiplex PCR, the TCRdb table keeps only in-frame clones and is missing some. There are about 250,000 clones in the sample; about 83% occur only once, and 5.5% to 6% lies in the top ten. In germline, CDR1 is LGHDT, CDR2 YNNKEL (reference sequence). V lost 4 bases and J lost 3; bases outside the gene matches: 3. The CDR3 runs 14 residues. The chain recombines TRBV3-1 (or the pseudogene TRBV3-2) with TRBJ1-5, with TRBD1 identical over 7 bases. The sequence derives from a woman aged 80 or over with COVID-19, enrolled during active disease. The sample comprised peripheral blood. CDR3 residues: CASSPGTDNQPQHF. The CDR3 region has the DNA TGTGCCAGCAGCCCCGGGACAGACAATCAGCCCCAGCATTTT.